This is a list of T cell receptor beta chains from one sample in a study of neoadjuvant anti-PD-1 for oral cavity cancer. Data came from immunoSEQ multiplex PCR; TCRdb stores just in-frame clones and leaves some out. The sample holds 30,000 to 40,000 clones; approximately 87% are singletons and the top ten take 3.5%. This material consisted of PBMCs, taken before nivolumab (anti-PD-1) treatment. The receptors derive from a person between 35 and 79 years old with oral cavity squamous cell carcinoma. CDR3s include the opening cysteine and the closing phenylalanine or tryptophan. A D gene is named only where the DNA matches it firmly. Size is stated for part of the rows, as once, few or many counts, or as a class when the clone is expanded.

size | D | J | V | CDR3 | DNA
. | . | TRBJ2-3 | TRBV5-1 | CASSLYQTTDTQYF | TGCGCCAGCAGCTTGTATCAGACCACAGATACGCAGTATTTT
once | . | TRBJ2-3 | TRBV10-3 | CAISESRGNALADTQYF | TGTGCCATCAGTGAGTCCCGGGGTAATGCTTTAGCAGATACGCAGTATTTT
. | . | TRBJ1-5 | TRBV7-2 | CASSPVAEFGNQPQHF | TGTGCCAGCAGCCCAGTGGCGGAGTTTGGCAATCAGCCCCAGCATTTT
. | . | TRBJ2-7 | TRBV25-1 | CASSDTGRRYEQYF | TGTGCCAGCAGTGACACGGGACGACGGTACGAGCAGTACTTC
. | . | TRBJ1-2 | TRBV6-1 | CASSEAVGKDYGYTF | TGTGCCAGCAGTGAAGCGGTAGGGAAGGACTATGGCTACACCTTC
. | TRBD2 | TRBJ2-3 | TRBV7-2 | CASSQASGGYGTDTQYF | TGTGCCAGCTCTCAGGCTAGCGGGGGGTATGGAACAGATACGCAGTATTTT
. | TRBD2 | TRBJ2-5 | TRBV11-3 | CASSLAGGGGQETQYF | TGTGCCAGCAGCTTAGCAGGTGGGGGGGGCCAAGAGACCCAGTACTTC
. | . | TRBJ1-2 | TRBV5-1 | CASSLASGSGYTF | TGCGCCAGCAGCTTGGCCTCAGGCTCTGGCTACACCTTC
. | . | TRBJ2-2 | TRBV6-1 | CASKLDSNTGELFF | TGTGCCAGCAAACTGGACAGCAACACCGGGGAGCTGTTTTTT
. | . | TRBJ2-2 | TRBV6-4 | CASTMDGSNTGELFF | TGTGCCAGCACTATGGACGGATCGAACACCGGGGAGCTGTTTTTT
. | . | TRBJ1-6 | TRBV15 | CATSSRTGTGSPLHF | TGTGCCACCAGCTCCCGAACAGGGACCGGTTCACCCCTCCACTTT
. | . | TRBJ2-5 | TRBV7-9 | CASSLGTGQETQYF | TGTGCCAGCAGCTTAGGGACTGGGCAAGAGACCCAGTACTTC
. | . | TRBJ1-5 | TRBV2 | CASASAESHQPQHF | TGTGCCAGCGCGTCGGCAGAGAGTCATCAGCCCCAGCATTTT
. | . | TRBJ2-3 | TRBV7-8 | CASSLFSRTDTQYF | TGTGCCAGCAGCTTATTTTCCCGCACAGATACGCAGTATTTT
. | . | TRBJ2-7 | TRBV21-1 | CASSKQPILLHKVPSYEQYF | TGTGCCAGCAGCAAACAACCAATACTACTGCATAAAGTTCCCTCCTACGAGCAGTACTTC